These 28 T cell receptor beta chains were sequenced from one sample in a study of cytomegalovirus exposure and HLA in healthy donors. The PCR used 60 Vbeta and 13 Jbeta primers. Clones were read by immunoSEQ multiplex PCR, and TCRdb kept only the in-frame ones, dropping some. The sample carries 150,000 or so clones, 70% to 90% recorded once. Specimen: PBMCs. Every receptor here comes from a man aged 50-59 years in good health and CMV-seronegative.

This clone was picked up a small number of times. The V gene is TRBV7-8, the J gene TRBJ1-4; D is ambiguous. Trimming stripped 1 base from V and 0 bases from J, with 12 bases between. Per germline, CDR1 SGHVS and CDR2 FQNEAQ. This CDR3 comprises 17 residues. The CDR3 sequence: CASSLVFQDTTNEKLFF. CDR3 DNA: TGTGCCAGCAGCTTAGTTTTTCAGGATACAACTAATGAAAAACTGTTTTTT. Variable domain in full (rest from reference TRBV7-8 and TRBJ1-4): GAGVSQSPRYKVAKRGQDVALRCDPISGHVSLFWYQQALGQGPEFLTYFQNEAQLDKSGLPSDRFFAERPEGSVSTLKIQRTQQEDSAVYLCASSLVFQDTTNEKLFFGSGTQLSVL.

The CDR3 sequence: CASSRAGSSTDTQYF. CDR3 nucleotide sequence: TGTGCCAGCAGCCGAGCGGGCTCTAGCACAGATACGCAGTATTTT. The V and J genes are TRBV7-9 and TRBJ2-3, with D perhaps matching TRBD2 (6 bases). CDR1 is SEHNR and CDR2 is FQNEAQ in the germline V gene (reference sequence). CDR3 size: 15 residues. The V end lost 5 bases, the J end lost 0 bases, and 12 bases lay between the germline ends.

The chain recombines TRBV6-5 with TRBJ1-2; the match to TRBD1 covers 9 bases. V shed 2 bases and J 4 bases; nucleotides not matched to a gene: 5. The V gene's germline CDR1 is MNHEY and CDR2 SVGAGI. This CDR3 is 15 amino acids long. The CDR3 region is CASSYTGGSGYGYTF. The CDR3 nucleotides read TGTGCCAGCAGTTACACAGGGGGCAGTGGCTATGGCTACACCTTC.

The chain couples TRBV5-1 to TRBJ2-7; the D gene is possibly TRBD1 (7 bases). The germline gives CDR1 SGHRS, CDR2 YFSETQ. The V end was cut by 7 bases, the J end by 9 bases, with 23 bases between. CDR3 length: 14 residues. CDR3 protein: CASQGEDLGRRQYF. The CDR3 coding sequence is TGCGCCAGCCAGGGGGAGGATCTAGGCAGGAGGCAGTACTTC. Using reference TRBV5-1 and TRBJ2-7 for the parts outside the CDR3, the full variable domain is KAGVTQTPRYLIKTRGQQVTLSCSPISGHRSVSWYQQTPGQGLQFLFEYFSETQRNKGNFPGRFSGRQFSNSRSEMNVSTLELGDSALYLCASQGEDLGRRQYFGPGTRLTVT.

CDR3 DNA sequence: TGTGCCAGCAGCGCGGGACTCCCGAATCCCTCCTACGAGCAGTACTTC. Translating it yields CASSAGLPNPSYEQYF. The rearrangement links TRBV27 to TRBJ2-7, with D possibly TRBD2 on 6 matching bases. Germline V CDR1 and CDR2: MNHEY, SMNVEV (reference sequence). Between the trimmed V and J ends, which lost 6 bases and 0 bases, there was a span of 18 bases. This CDR3 spans 16 amino acids.

This chain uses TRBV5-1 with TRBJ2-5, with 9 bases matching TRBD1. Germline V gene data show CDR1 as SGHRS and CDR2 as YFSETQ. V was clipped by 5 bases and J by 5 bases; unmatched bases: 7. CDR3 length: 14 amino acids. The CDR3 DNA follows: TGCGCCAGCAGGTCAACAGGGGGCAGTGAGACCCAGTACTTC. It encodes CASRSTGGSETQYF. Together with reference TRBV5-1 and TRBJ2-5, the CDR3 gives the full variable domain: KAGVTQTPRYLIKTRGQQVTLSCSPISGHRSVSWYQQTPGQGLQFLFEYFSETQRNKGNFPGRFSGRQFSNSRSEMNVSTLELGDSALYLCASRSTGGSETQYFGPGTRLLVL.

This clone turned up a few times. This CDR3 reads CASSFLAGGLNEQFF. The CDR3 DNA follows: TGTGCCAGCAGCTTCCTAGCGGGGGGGCTCAATGAGCAGTTCTTC. J is TRBJ2-1 and V is TRBV7-3; 12 bases are a match to TRBD2. Germline CDR1 is SGHTA and CDR2 is FQGTGA. Losses at the gene ends were 3 bases for V and 6 bases for J; bases not matched to a gene: 3. This CDR3 has 15 amino acids.

The chain joins TRBV5-6 to TRBJ1-1; tentatively, D is TRBD1 (6 bases). The germline V gene encodes CDR1 SGHDT and CDR2 YYEEEE. The V end lost 7 bases, the J end lost 0 bases, and 10 bases lay between the germline ends. The CDR3 has 13 residues. CDR3: CASQGQMNTEAFF. CDR3 nucleotide sequence: TGTGCCAGCCAGGGGCAGATGAACACTGAAGCTTTCTTT. Full variable domain (outside the CDR3, taken from reference TRBV5-6 and TRBJ1-1): DAGVTQSPTHLIKTRGQQVTLRCSPKSGHDTVSWYQQALGQGPQFIFQYYEEEERQRGNFPDRFSGHQFPNYSSELNVNALLLGDSALYLCASQGQMNTEAFFGQGTRLTVV.

The rearrangement joins TRBV9 to TRBJ2-3; 7 bases line up with TRBD2. Germline V gene sequence: CDR1 SGDLS, CDR2 YYNGEE. The V and J ends lost 6 bases and 1 base, in that order; junction bases with no gene match: 2. The length of the CDR3 is 13 residues. The DNA of the CDR3 is TGTGCCAGCATGGCGGGGGGCACAGATACGCAGTATTTT. Translated: CASMAGGTDTQYF.

The V gene is TRBV4-1, the J gene TRBJ2-7, with D possibly being TRBD1 (7 bases). V was pared by 1 base and J by 12 bases, with 19 bases between. Germline lookup yields CDR1 MGHRA and CDR2 YSYEKL. The CDR3 totals 14 residues. The CDR3 protein is CASSQGARGASWYF. CDR3 nucleotide sequence: TGCGCCAGCAGCCAAGGTGCCAGGGGGGCATCTTGGTACTTC.

This clone was detected only a few times. The rearrangement joins TRBV25-1 to TRBJ1-3, with 7 bases that match TRBD1. In germline, CDR1 is MGHDK, CDR2 SYGVNS. V gave up 3 bases and J gave up 4 bases; unmatched junction bases: 6. The CDR3 is made up of 15 amino acids. The DNA of the CDR3 is TGTGCCAGCAGTGACCCCGGACAGGTGGGAAACACCATATATTTT. Its translation: CASSDPGQVGNTIYF.

V gene TRBV5-4 combines with J gene TRBJ1-2; 7 bases map to TRBD1. The germline CDR1 and CDR2 sequences are SGHNT and YYREEE (reference sequence). The ends lost 4 bases at V and 3 bases at J; junction bases unmatched: 9. The CDR3 runs to 15 residues. CDR3 nucleotide sequence: TGTGCCAGCAGCGGTGACAGGGTCCGCGACTATGGCTACACCTTC. Residues: CASSGDRVRDYGYTF.

The chain employs TRBV20-1 and TRBJ2-7, with D tentatively TRBD1 (5 bases). The V gene lost 2 bases and the J gene lost 9 bases, with 5 bases spanning the gap. Germline V gene sequence: CDR1 DFQATT, CDR2 SNEGSKA (reference sequence). CDR3 length equals 9 residues. This CDR3 is CSARTGQYF. CDR3 bases: TGCAGTGCTAGAACAGGGCAGTACTTC.

This clone was observed a few times. This chain connects TRBV2 to TRBJ2-5; 7 bases fit TRBD1. The CDR3 has 17 residues. Germline lookup yields CDR1 SNHLY and CDR2 FYNNEI. The V and J ends lost 6 bases and 1 base, in that order; junction bases with no gene match: 14. The CDR3 DNA sequence: TGTGCCAGCAGGACTCCCCTCCCAGGGGGAGCCCAAGAGACCCAGTACTTC. Its protein is CASRTPLPGGAQETQYF.

V gene TRBV6-1 combines with J gene TRBJ2-2; D gene unclear. V was pared by 2 bases and J by 4 bases, with 5 bases between. Germline V gene lookup returns CDR1 MNHNS and CDR2 SASEGT. This CDR3 is built from 13 residues. CDR3 sequence reads: CASSELLTGELFF. The CDR3 region has the DNA TGTGCCAGCAGTGAACTACTCACCGGGGAGCTGTTTTTT.

J is TRBJ2-5 and V is TRBV5-4, with D perhaps matching TRBD2 (6 bases). The CDR3 spans 13 residues. The germline V gene has CDR1 SGHNT and CDR2 YYREEE (reference sequence). Trimming left V 1 base short and J 5 bases short, with 9 bases between. The CDR3 spells CASSLMGRETQYF. The CDR3 coding sequence is TGTGCCAGCAGCTTGATGGGGAGGGAGACCCAGTACTTC.

The V gene is TRBV4-1, the J gene TRBJ2-5, with unresolved D. Trimming cost V 0 bases and J 5 bases, with 10 bases left between them. The CDR3 sequence is 14 residues long. Germline V lookup: CDR1 MGHRA, CDR2 YSYEKL. This CDR3 is CASSQDLGSETQYF. In DNA form, the CDR3 reads TGCGCCAGCAGCCAAGATCTCGGGTCGGAGACCCAGTACTTC.

The table lists this clone with a count of one. V usage is TRBV1 and J usage is TRBJ1-1; the table calls TRBD1, which could not be checked here. TRBV1 is marked as a pseudogene. The CDR3 runs to 15 residues. Here the CDR3 reads CTSSQGLGQYTEAFF. The CDR3 DNA is TGCACCAGCAGCCAAGGATTGGGGCAATACACTGAAGCTTTCTTT.

The genes are TRBV12-5 and TRBJ2-1, with D possibly TRBD1 on 6 matching bases. There are 13 residues in the CDR3. Germline V gives CDR1 LGHNT, CDR2 FRNRAP. The V end was cut by 7 bases, the J end by 9 bases, with 16 bases between. CDR3 residues: CASAPQGRGEQFF. The CDR3 DNA is TGTGCTAGTGCCCCACAGGGAAGGGGTGAGCAGTTCTTC.

The V call is TRBV18, the J call TRBJ1-4, with D perhaps matching TRBD1 (6 bases). In germline, CDR1 is KGHSH, CDR2 LQKENI. The CDR3 is 18 amino acids. V lost 4 bases, J lost 0 bases, and 18 bases lay in between. The CDR3 DNA sequence: TGTGCCAGCTCACTCGCCGGGACACAGAGCGCAACTAATGAAAAACTGTTTTTT. Protein: CASSLAGTQSATNEKLFF.

The chain joins TRBV5-4 to TRBJ1-1, with D unclear. Trimming pared 3 bases from V and 1 base from J, leaving 7 bases between. Germline lookup yields CDR1 SGHNT and CDR2 YYREEE (reference sequence). The CDR3 is 13 residues long. The CDR3 reads CASSSNTNTEAFF. As DNA, the CDR3 is TGTGCCAGCAGCTCCAACACGAACACTGAAGCTTTCTTT.

Only a few counts were recorded for this clone. The rearrangement uses TRBV2 and TRBJ2-2, with 7 nucleotides matching TRBD2. This CDR3 has 15 residues. Germline V gives CDR1 SNHLY, CDR2 FYNNEI. The J segment lost 0 bases and the V segment lost 6 bases, leaving 4 bases of the junction unmatched. CDR3 in amino acids: CASSVTSANTGELFF. In DNA, the CDR3 is TGTGCCAGCAGCGTTACTAGCGCGAACACCGGGGAGCTGTTTTTT. The entire variable domain, with the rest obtained from reference TRBV2 and TRBJ2-2, is as follows: EPEVTQTPSHQVTQMGQEVILRCVPISNHLYFYWYRQILGQKVEFLVSFYNNEISEKSEIFDDQFSVERPDGSNFTLKIRSTKLEDSAMYFCASSVTSANTGELFFGEGSRLTVL.

This clone was counted between two and nine times. V usage is TRBV29-1 and J usage is TRBJ1-1; maybe TRBD1 (5 bases). V shed 3 bases and J shed 11 bases, with 25 bases lying between them. The germline V gene encodes CDR1 SQVTM and CDR2 ANQGSEA. The CDR3 extends over 15 amino acids. DNA of the CDR3: TGCAGCGTTGAGTCCCCGGGGCACTTGGGAGGAGTGGCTTTCTTT. Translated: CSVESPGHLGGVAFF.

The chain has TRBV5-1 and TRBJ2-1; the match to TRBD2 covers 12 bases. This CDR3 comprises 15 residues. From germline, CDR1 is SGHRS and CDR2 YFSETQ. The ends lost 4 bases at V and 8 bases at J; junction bases unmatched: 7. CDR3: CASSASSGGADEQFF. The CDR3 nucleotides are TGCGCCAGCAGCGCTTCTAGCGGGGGGGCTGATGAGCAGTTCTTC.

The chain combines TRBV29-1 with TRBJ2-7; 9 bases align to TRBD1. Germline V lookup: CDR1 SQVTM, CDR2 ANQGSEA. Trimming at V came to 6 bases and at J to 0 bases, leaving 15 bases not matched to a gene. This CDR3 has 17 residues. CDR3 loop: CSVTQGAGLHSSYEQYF. The DNA for the CDR3 is TGCAGCGTGACACAGGGGGCAGGGCTACACAGCTCCTACGAGCAGTACTTC.

The chain is built from TRBV12-5 and TRBJ2-5; D might be TRBD1 (6 bases). The CDR3 has 12 amino acids. Trimming took 1 base from V and 9 from J, leaving 9 bases between them. Germline values: CDR1 LGHNT, CDR2 FRNRAP. This CDR3 is CASGLDQGPQYF. CDR3 DNA: TGTGCTAGTGGTTTGGATCAGGGGCCCCAGTACTTC.

The sample holds a few counts of this clone. This chain links TRBV6-5 with TRBJ2-7; possibly TRBD1 for D (5 bases). This CDR3 has 11 amino acids. V lost 6 bases, J lost 5 bases, and 8 bases lay in between. The germline CDR1 and CDR2 sequences are MNHEY and SVGAGI. The CDR3 DNA sequence: TGTGCCAGCAGGCAGGGTCACGAGCAGTACTTC. Translated: CASRQGHEQYF.

The chain carries TRBV7-7 and TRBJ2-7, with D perhaps matching TRBD2 (5 bases). This CDR3 has 15 amino acids. Germline V lookup: CDR1 SSHAT, CDR2 FNYEAQ (reference sequence). Trimming removed 5 bases from V and 1 base from J, with 15 bases in between. The CDR3 nucleotides are TGTGCCAGCAGCCCCCCCACGGGAATATCCTACGAGCAGTACTTC. This sequence encodes CASSPPTGISYEQYF.